This TCR beta chain comes out of a study of T cell repertoires in cytomegalovirus infection. Overall study context: The public TCR beta signatures pointed to both CMV infection and matching HLA type. Overall study findings and caveats: Carriers of CMV and the relevant HLA type were discriminated by public TCR beta frequency. Ex vivo, HLA-C-restricted CMV-specific TCR beta clonotypes prevailed over the rest of the response.

In this sample, this clonotype turned up many times. The antigen is undetermined. The CDR3 contains 12 residues. Germline CDR1 SGHTA, CDR2 FQGNSA. V was shortened by 3 bases and J by 7 bases, with 10 bases between the two germline ends. MiXCR was run by TCRdb on the reads, yielding one entry per CDR3 protein. The repertoire holds about 530,000 distinct CDR3 sequences, about 25% seen once, with about 12% in the top ten. This clonotype was sampled from a human donor in good health (CMV status not recorded). Some clones in this sample may be carry-over from other donors' samples. The specimen was PBMCs. V and J are TRBV7-2 and TRBJ2-7, with a tentative D call TRBD2 (6 bases). The CDR3 region is CASSLNGGEQYF. DNA for the CDR3: TGTGCCAGCAGCTTGAATGGGGGGGAGCAGTACTTC.